These 16 T cell receptor beta chains were all obtained from the same sample, sequenced in a study of CD8+CD57+ T cells in acquired aplastic anemia. All patients picked for sequencing had shown, by flow cytometry, an expansion of CD8+CD57+ cells. It was genomic DNA that served as the template for profiling TCR beta VDJ and CDR3. TCRdb redid the calling of the reads with MiXCR, one entry per CDR3 protein. Of about 290,000 distinct CDR3 sequences in the sample, about three fifths were seen once. Source material: sorted CD4+, CD8+, or CD8+CD57+ T cells (not recorded which) from PBMCs. All receptors derive from a human donor with aplastic anemia.

The rearrangement joins TRBV10-1 to TRBJ2-1; D unclear. Germline lookup yields CDR1 WNHNN and CDR2 SYGVQD (reference sequence). This CDR3 is 12 amino acids long. Trimming removed 3 bases from V and 7 bases from J, with 7 bases in between. CDR3 nucleotides: TGCGCCAGCAGTGACTTTGGAAATGAGCAGTTCTTC. Amino acid sequence: CASSDFGNEQFF.

The rearrangement joins TRBV6-5 to TRBJ1-4; TRBD1 is a possible D gene (6 bases). The CDR3 extends over 14 amino acids. The germline V and J ends were trimmed by 7 bases and 8 bases, with 17 bases remaining between them. CDR1 and CDR2 (germline): MNHEY, SVGAGI. The CDR3 DNA is TGTGCCAGCACTCTTACGCGCACAGGGGAAAAACTGTTTTTT. Its protein product is CASTLTRTGEKLFF.

In its sample, this clonotype was seen many times. The chain has TRBV6-5 and TRBJ2-1; the match to TRBD2 covers 11 bases. The CDR3 runs 16 residues. Germline values: CDR1 MNHEY, CDR2 SVGAGI. V dropped 6 bases and J dropped 2; count of bases not matched to a gene: 6. CDR3 sequence reads: CASRKGLAGPYNEQFF. The DNA for the CDR3 is TGTGCCAGCAGGAAAGGACTAGCGGGTCCCTACAATGAGCAGTTCTTC.

The chain is built from TRBV12-3 or TRBV12-4 and TRBJ1-4; D is uncertain. The ends were cut back, 4 bases at V and 8 bases at J, with 29 bases in the middle. CDR3 length: 19 residues. The CDR3 nucleotides read TGTGCCAGCAGTTCGACTAGCGGGAGTGCGACCGGGGAGCAGGAAAAACTGTTTTTT. Translating it yields CASSSTSGSATGEQEKLFF.

The chain uses TRBV18 and TRBJ2-3; D is unclear. V lost 2 bases, J lost 4 bases, and 10 bases lay in between. This CDR3 spans 14 amino acids. Germline V gives CDR1 KGHSH, CDR2 LQKENI. The CDR3 sequence is CASSPEMGSDTQYF. CDR3 DNA sequence: TGTGCCAGCTCACCAGAAATGGGGTCAGATACGCAGTATTTT.

This clonotype has at least ten counts. CDR3 in amino acids: CASNPSSGSYNEQFF. CDR3 coding DNA: TGTGCCAGCAACCCTAGCAGCGGGTCCTACAATGAGCAGTTCTTC. J is TRBJ2-1 and V is TRBV9, with D possibly being TRBD2 (6 bases). V dropped 6 bases and J dropped 1 base, with 14 bases sitting between them. In germline, CDR1 is SGDLS, CDR2 YYNGEE. This CDR3 comprises 15 residues.

As for this clonotype: A much larger clone is a single base away; this may be a read error. The chain links TRBV6-6 to TRBJ1-5; D remains ambiguous. The CDR3 is made up of 12 amino acids. Germline V CDR1 and CDR2: MNHNY, SVGAGI (reference sequence). The CDR3 nucleotides read TGTGCCAGCAGGATCAGCAATCGGCCCCAGCATTTT. Protein: CASRISNRPQHF.

This clonotype was seen repeatedly, ten times or more. The chain recombines TRBV7-9 with TRBJ1-1; tentative D call: TRBD1 (5 bases). The germline CDR1 and CDR2 sequences are SEHNR and FQNEAQ (reference sequence). CDR3 length equals 12 residues. The V and J ends lost 1 base and 10 bases respectively, with 10 bases between them. CDR3 DNA sequence: TGTGCCAGCAGCTTAGAACACGGGGGAGCTTTCTTT. Translation gives CASSLEHGGAFF. Full variable domain (missing parts from reference TRBV7-9 and TRBJ1-1): DTGVSQNPRHKITKRGQNVTFRCDPISEHNRLYWYRQTLGQGPEFLTYFQNEAQLEKSRLLSDRFSAERPKGSFSTLEIQRTEQGDSAMYLCASSLEHGGAFFGQGTRLTVV.

This clonotype came up once. The genes are TRBV6-1 and TRBJ1-1; D is uncertain. This CDR3 region has 12 residues. The V end lost 2 bases, the J end lost 11 bases, and 12 bases lay between the germline ends. Germline V gene data show CDR1 as MNHNS and CDR2 as SASEGT. The CDR3 spells CASSELPGRAFF. In DNA, the CDR3 is TGTGCCAGCAGTGAATTACCGGGCAGGGCTTTCTTT.

This clonotype has a single count. One end of the junction does not line up with germline, which may come from a read error. The rearrangement uses TRBV28 and TRBJ1-2; tentative D call: TRBD1 (5 bases). There are 13 residues in the CDR3. Germline V gene sequence: CDR1 MDHEN, CDR2 SYDVKM. CDR3 bases: TGTGCCAGCAGCTTATCGGAAGGGGTAGGCTACACCTTC. Its translation is CASSLSEGVGYTF.

Concerning this clonotype: The junction departs from the called germline gene at one end, perhaps through a read error. The chain has TRBV24-1 and TRBJ2-5; possibly TRBD2 for D (6 bases). Germline loops: CDR1 KGHDR, CDR2 SFDVKD. This CDR3 is 13 amino acids long. The CDR3 coding sequence is TGTGCCACCAGTGGCGGGGTAGGGGAGACCCAATACTTC. This codes for CATSGGVGETQYF.

This clonotype came up once. This chain connects TRBV29-1 to TRBJ2-7; the D gene is possibly TRBD1 (6 bases). The V gene's germline CDR1 is SQVTM and CDR2 ANQGSEA. V was shortened by 7 bases and J by 4 bases, with 11 bases between the two germline ends. The CDR3 has 11 amino acids. CDR3 sequence: CSATGPYEQYF. The CDR3 region has the DNA TGCAGCGCAACAGGGCCTTACGAGCAGTACTTC.

Worth noting for this clonotype: One end of the junction does not line up with germline, which may come from a read error. The rearrangement joins TRBV9 to TRBJ1-4, with D unresolved. Germline CDR1 SGDLS, CDR2 YYNGEE. This CDR3 is built from 13 residues. The CDR3: CAISVGVNEKLFF. DNA of the CDR3: TGTGCCATCAGCGTAGGCGTGAATGAAAAACTGTTTTTT.

V gene TRBV29-1 combines with J gene TRBJ2-7, with D unresolved. The CDR3 length is 12 residues. V shed 8 bases and J shed 1 base, with 12 bases lying between them. Germline V gives CDR1 SQVTM, CDR2 ANQGSEA. CDR3 in DNA: TGCAGCCCGGACGGGCAGTCCTACGAGCAGTACTTC. Amino acid sequence: CSPDGQSYEQYF.

This clonotype has at least ten counts. The rearrangement joins TRBV5-1 to TRBJ2-7, with 7 nucleotides matching TRBD1. Germline V lookup: CDR1 SGHRS, CDR2 YFSETQ. V lost 3 bases, J lost 6 bases, and 15 bases stayed unmatched. The length of the CDR3 is 16 residues. In nucleotides, the CDR3 is TGCGCCAGCAGCTCCGAGTACGCACAGGGGCTTAGCGAGCAGTACTTC. Its translation: CASSSEYAQGLSEQYF.

The chain links TRBV10-3 to TRBJ2-1; TRBD1 might be the D (6 bases). Germline loops: CDR1 ENHRY, CDR2 SYGVKD. Trimming pared 0 bases from V and 6 bases from J, leaving 12 bases between. This CDR3 region has 15 residues. The CDR3 region is CAISESRGSSNEQFF. CDR3 nucleotide sequence: TGTGCCATCAGTGAGTCGAGGGGGAGTTCCAATGAGCAGTTCTTC.